The 6 T cell receptor beta chains below all came from one sample that was sequenced in a study of OX40 agonist ivuxolimab in advanced cancers. The data were produced by immunoSEQ multiplex PCR, yet TCRdb's version contains in-frame clones alone and is incomplete. The sample lists tens of thousands of clones; 88% were seen once. The source material was CD4+ or CD8+ T cells sorted from blood, sampled in a trial of the OX40 agonist ivuxolimab. The receptors come from an adult with an advanced solid tumor such as melanoma, head and neck, liver or kidney cancer.

CDR3 nucleotide sequence: TGTGCCAGCGAAGGCACAACTAATGAAAAACTGTTTTTT. Translating gives CASEGTTNEKLFF. This sequence joins TRBV18 and TRBJ1-4; D unclear. The CDR3 is 13 amino acids. Germline values: CDR1 KGHSH, CDR2 LQKENI. Between the trimmed V and J ends, which lost 8 bases and 0 bases, there was a span of 7 bases. The full variable domain, rest sourced from reference TRBV18 and TRBJ1-4, is NAGVMQNPRHLVRRRGQEARLRCSPMKGHSHVYWYRQLPEEGLKFMVYLQKENIIDESGMPKERFSAEFPKEGPSILRIQQVVRGDSAAYFCASEGTTNEKLFFGSGTQLSVL.

The chain recombines TRBV6-5 with TRBJ2-5, with D possibly being TRBD2 (5 bases). V was clipped by 6 bases and J by 2 bases, with 13 bases between them. The germline CDR1 and CDR2 sequences are MNHEY and SVGAGI. The CDR3 is 14 residues long. This CDR3 reads CASSTLREQETQYF. The CDR3 DNA is TGTGCCAGCAGCACCCTCCGGGAACAAGAGACCCAGTACTTC.

The chain has TRBV28 and TRBJ1-3, with D perhaps TRBD1 (5 bases). V shed 3 bases and J shed 4 bases, with 13 bases lying between them. The CDR3 runs 15 residues. Germline V CDR1 and CDR2: MDHEN, SYDVKM. The CDR3 nucleotides read TGTGCCAGCAGTTTGCCCCCGGCAGGGGGAAACACCATATATTTT. Translation: CASSLPPAGGNTIYF.

The chain recombines TRBV18 with TRBJ2-3; 9 nucleotides agree with TRBD2. Germline-derived CDR1 and CDR2 are KGHSH and LQKENI. CDR3 length: 15 residues. V shed 0 bases, J shed 5 bases, and the junction held 3 bases outside the gene matches. The CDR3 reads CASSPPSGRGDTQYF. The CDR3 DNA reads as TGTGCCAGCTCACCACCTAGCGGGAGAGGAGATACGCAGTATTTT.

This sequence joins TRBV5-4 and TRBJ2-7, with D possibly TRBD2 on 5 matching bases. This CDR3 contains 14 residues. Deletions cut 4 bases from V and 1 base from J, with 12 bases between. Germline V lookup: CDR1 SGHNT, CDR2 YYREEE (reference sequence). The CDR3 region is CASSRGGPSYEQYF. In nucleotides, the CDR3 is TGTGCCAGCAGCCGTGGCGGGCCATCCTACGAGCAGTACTTC.

This chain joins TRBV5-5 and TRBJ1-2; D ambiguous. Trimming removed 1 base at V and 4 bases at J, with 11 bases between. Germline V gene data show CDR1 as SGHKS and CDR2 as YYEKEE (reference sequence). The CDR3 consists of 14 residues. The CDR3 DNA reads TGTGCCAGCAGCTTGACAACAGAGGGCTATGGCTACACCTTC. Translation: CASSLTTEGYGYTF.